The clone carrying this T cell receptor beta chain was found a few times. What it binds is not known. Libraries were made from TCR beta cDNA, and they carried unique molecular identifiers. There were 1 to 10 million T cells, and about 500,000 cDNA molecules came from them. In TCRdb, the PCR reads were re-called with MiXCR into one record per CDR3 protein. The sample consists of 350,000 to 450,000 distinct CDR3 sequences, 35% to 45% of them appearing once. These data originate in a study of post-analysis software for immune sequencing data. Study-wide findings and caveats: In patients, TRBV5-6, TRBV5-1 and TRBV20-1 belonged to five TRBV segments found more frequently than in controls.

Trimming shortened V by 2 bases and J by 5 bases, and 9 bases separated the two germline ends. The CDR3 extends over 13 amino acids. CDR1 is MNHEY, CDR2 SVGAGI, per germline. The sequencing input was blood. This sequence originates from a girl aged 2 to 10 with multiple sclerosis. The chain links TRBV6-5 to TRBJ1-2; D might be TRBD1 (6 bases). DNA of the CDR3: TGTGCCAGCAGTTACACAGGGAGGTATGGCTACACCTTC. It yields the protein CASSYTGRYGYTF.